This is a list of T cell receptor beta chains from one sample in a study of blood T cell repertoires in COVID-19. The method was immunoSEQ multiplex PCR; TCRdb's version includes in-frame clones alone and lacks a portion of them. This table holds about 25,000 clones, approximately 82% found once. The sequenced sample was peripheral blood. Source of these receptors: a man aged 80 or over with active or convalescent COVID-19. Each CDR3 is given with its conserved first and last residue. A D gene is named only where the DNA matches it firmly. Expanded clones are given a class, and other clones once, few, many or no size at all.

V gene,J gene,D gene,clone size,CDR3 protein,CDR3 DNA
TRBV4-1,TRBJ2-2,TRBD2,.,CASSQGPGLASGELFF,TGCGCCAGCAGCCAAGGCCCGGGACTAGCCAGCGGGGAGCTGTTTTTT
TRBV10-3,TRBJ1-2,.,.,CAISEGLDGSDYGYTF,TGTGCCATCAGTGAGGGACTAGACGGATCTGACTATGGCTACACCTTC
TRBV3-1/TRBV3-2,TRBJ2-7,.,.,CASSSGDEQYF,TGTGCCAGCAGCTCAGGGGACGAGCAGTACTTC
TRBV16,TRBJ2-3,.,.,CASCERTRDTQYF,TGTGCCAGCTGCGAGCGGACCCGAGATACGCAGTATTTT
TRBV5-4,TRBJ1-3,TRBD1,.,CASSLDRGTGNTIYF,TGTGCCAGCAGCTTGGACAGGGGAACTGGAAACACCATATATTTT
TRBV29-1,TRBJ2-7,TRBD1,.,CSGRQGPYEQYF,TGCAGCGGCCGACAGGGGCCCTACGAGCAGTACTTC
TRBV5-5,TRBJ2-2,TRBD1,few,CASSVTGSNTGELFF,TGTGCCAGCAGCGTGACAGGGTCGAACACCGGGGAGCTGTTTTTT
TRBV6-2/TRBV6-3,TRBJ2-5,TRBD2,.,CASSPWGTTSQETQYF,TGTGCCAGCAGCCCTTGGGGGACTACCTCTCAAGAGACCCAGTACTTC
TRBV24-1,TRBJ1-2,.,.,CATSDLSVNDLGGYTF,TGTGCCACCAGTGATTTGAGCGTAAACGATTTGGGTGGCTACACCTTC
TRBV7-3,TRBJ2-1,.,few,CASSSVRSQPGLSHNEQFF,TGTGCCAGCAGCTCCGTTAGGTCACAACCAGGGCTCAGCCACAATGAGCAGTTCTTC
TRBV3-1/TRBV3-2,TRBJ1-1,.,.,CASSHRQPNTEAFF,TGTGCCAGCAGCCACCGACAACCGAACACTGAAGCTTTCTTT
TRBV5-4,TRBJ2-2,.,.,CASSFGGSQPGELFF,TGTGCCAGCAGCTTTGGCGGGTCCCAACCCGGGGAGCTGTTTTTT
TRBV5-1,TRBJ2-6,TRBD1,.,CASSLVRTGGAGANVLTF,TGCGCCAGCAGCTTGGTGAGGACAGGGGGCGCTGGGGCCAACGTCCTGACTTTC
TRBV6-6,TRBJ1-4,TRBD1,.,CASRQGANEKLFF,TGTGCCAGCCGACAGGGGGCTAATGAAAAACTGTTTTTT
TRBV9,TRBJ2-1,TRBD2,.,CASSVVVAGGTEQFF,TGTGCCAGCAGCGTAGTAGTGGCGGGGGGCACTGAGCAGTTCTTC
TRBV10-3,TRBJ1-2,TRBD1,.,CAIRPGQGPSPVPMASTF,TGTGCCATCAGGCCGGGACAGGGACCCTCCCCCGTACCTATGGCTAGCACCTTC
TRBV7-9,TRBJ2-3,.,.,CASSLTEYTQYF,TGTGCCAGCAGCTTAACAGAGTATACGCAGTATTTT
TRBV5-1,TRBJ1-2,.,once,CASSQDSNYGYTF,TGCGCCAGCAGCCAGGACAGTAACTATGGCTACACCTTC
TRBV10-1,TRBJ2-5,.,.,CASSKAHTGWETQYF,TGCGCCAGCAGTAAAGCACATACGGGATGGGAGACCCAGTACTTC
TRBV6-5,TRBJ1-2,TRBD1,.,CACKTGGAGGYTF,TGTGCCTGTAAAACAGGGGGCGCCGGGGGCTACACCTTC
TRBV30,TRBJ2-2,TRBD2,.,CAWSVQEGAGGPRDTGELFF,TGTGCCTGGAGTGTACAGGAAGGAGCGGGAGGGCCTAGGGACACCGGGGAGCTGTTTTTT
TRBV6-2/TRBV6-3,TRBJ1-2,TRBD1,.,CASSLYLNRQGPSYGYTF,TGTGCCAGCAGTTTATATCTTAACCGACAGGGGCCAAGCTATGGCTACACCTTC
TRBV5-1,TRBJ2-7,TRBD1,.,CASSLGGQSYEQYF,TGCGCCAGCAGCTTGGGGGGACAGTCCTACGAGCAGTACTTC
TRBV28,TRBJ1-6,TRBD1,.,CASSRRQGSSYNSPLHF,TGTGCCAGCAGTCGGAGACAGGGCAGCTCCTATAATTCACCCCTCCACTTT
TRBV6-2/TRBV6-3,TRBJ2-2,TRBD2,.,CASSRLAVTNTGELFF,TGTGCCAGCAGTAGACTAGCGGTTACGAACACCGGGGAGCTGTTTTTT
TRBV24-1,TRBJ2-1,.,.,CATSDFRTKGAYNEQFF,TGTGCCACCAGTGATTTTCGGACTAAAGGGGCCTACAATGAGCAGTTCTTC
TRBV15,TRBJ1-3,.,.,CATSREFPLSGNTIYF,TGTGCCACCAGCAGAGAATTCCCTCTCTCTGGAAACACCATATATTTT
TRBV5-4,TRBJ2-1,.,.,CASSMDSSSYNEQFF,TGTGCCAGCAGCATGGACAGCAGCTCCTACAATGAGCAGTTCTTC
TRBV6-5,TRBJ2-7,TRBD1,.,CASSRGPVYEQYF,TGTGCCAGTAGCAGGGGGCCCGTCTACGAGCAGTACTTC